The 19 T cell receptor beta chains below were found in one sample sequenced in a study of blood T cells in healthy people across ages. Sample-barcoded 5' priming and a J-beta primer mix drove a second PCR of roughly 7 to 11 cycles. MiXCR, applied by TCRdb to the 5' RACE reads, yields one record per CDR3 protein. The repertoire holds roughly 550,000 distinct CDR3 sequences, with 24% as singletons. These same data were also listed under a study on T cells of mothers and their children.

Material for sequencing was blood. The receptors originated from a boy between 10 and 17 years old in good health.

This clonotype was recorded a few times. The chain is built from TRBV7-9 and TRBJ1-2, with 7 bases fitting TRBD1. V gave up 4 bases and J gave up 4 bases; unmatched junction bases: 12. The V gene's germline CDR1 is SEHNR and CDR2 FQNEAQ (reference sequence). The CDR3 extends over 16 amino acids. CDR3: CASSSGRGGQTYGYTF. CDR3 nucleotide sequence: TGTGCCAGCAGCTCCGGGAGGGGGGGACAGACCTATGGCTACACCTTC.

To note about this clonotype: Without the conserved terminal phenylalanine or tryptophan, this CDR3 likely stems from a read error. V usage is TRBV7-8 and J usage is TRBJ2-1; the D is unclear. The DNA end is a closer match to TRBJ2-7, so the J assignment may be wrong. CDR1 and CDR2 (germline): SGHVS, FQNEAQ. The CDR3 is 15 amino acids. CDR3 DNA: TGTGCCAGCAGCCCAACAAGGACCCAAACCTACGAGCAGTACTTG. It is translated as CASSPTRTQTYEQYL.

This clonotype was counted between two and nine times. The chain combines TRBV7-2 with TRBJ2-3, with 8 bases matching TRBD1. After removal of 1 base from V and 2 bases from J, the junction contained 2 bases not matched to a gene. The CDR3 has 15 residues. Germline V gives CDR1 SGHTA, CDR2 FQGNSA. The CDR3 DNA reads as TGTGCCAGCAGCTTAGGCAGGGGGCCCACAGATACGCAGTATTTT. The encoded protein is CASSLGRGPTDTQYF.

This chain links TRBV7-9 with TRBJ1-2; D is perhaps TRBD1 (5 bases). The CDR3 sequence is 13 residues long. Trimming removed 5 bases from V and 6 bases from J, with 13 bases in between. The germline V gene has CDR1 SEHNR and CDR2 FQNEAQ (reference sequence). CDR3 nucleotide sequence: TGTGCCAGCAGCCGACAGACGGGGGATGGCTACACCTTC. Translating it yields CASSRQTGDGYTF.

The chain has TRBV6-2 or TRBV6-3 and TRBJ2-1, with D possibly matching TRBD1 (6 bases). The last part of the DNA fits TRBJ2-7 better; the J call may be wrong. Germline V lookup: CDR1 MNHEY, CDR2 SVGEGT. This CDR3 region has 14 residues. CDR3 residues: CASSYPTGPYEQYF. CDR3 DNA sequence: TGTGCCAGCAGTTACCCGACAGGTCCCTACGAGCAGTACTTC.

The rearrangement uses TRBV4-3 and TRBJ2-7, with 12 bases fitting TRBD2. The J call could be wrong; TRBJ2-5 is a better fit for the DNA end. Germline CDR1 and CDR2: LGHNA and YSLEER. The CDR3 sequence is 17 residues long. CDR3 sequence: CASSQTLAGGPRETQYF. The CDR3 DNA reads as TGCGCCAGCAGCCAAACCCTAGCGGGGGGGCCGAGAGAGACCCAGTACTTC.

This clonotype was seen only a few times. This chain links TRBV5-1 with TRBJ2-1; D unclear. The ends were cut back, 1 base at V and 6 bases at J, with 11 bases in the middle. The CDR3 covers 14 residues. Germline assignment: CDR1 SGHRS and CDR2 YFSETQ. As DNA, the CDR3 is TGCGCCAGCAGCTTGTCCGGGCAATTCAATGAGCAGTTCTTC. Protein sequence: CASSLSGQFNEQFF.

The chain combines TRBV3-1 with TRBJ1-2; D gene ambiguous. V was pared by 1 base and J by 3 bases, with 3 bases between. The CDR3 runs to 12 residues. In germline, CDR1 is LGHDT, CDR2 YNNKEL (reference sequence). This CDR3 is CASSQADYGYTF. CDR3 in DNA: TGTGCCAGCAGCCAAGCCGACTATGGCTACACCTTC.

The rearrangement joins TRBV10-3 to TRBJ1-1; D possibly corresponds to TRBD1 (6 bases). The CDR3 contains 14 residues. The germline V and J ends were trimmed by 3 bases and 4 bases, with 12 bases remaining between them. Germline values: CDR1 ENHRY, CDR2 SYGVKD. Here the CDR3 reads CAISDPGETTEAFF. DNA of the CDR3: TGTGCCATCAGTGATCCAGGGGAGACCACTGAAGCTTTCTTT.

This clonotype was picked up a small number of times. This chain uses TRBV9 with TRBJ2-7; 13 bases align to TRBD2. From germline, CDR1 is SGDLS and CDR2 YYNGEE. The ends lost 0 bases at V and 1 base at J; junction bases unmatched: 1. The length of the CDR3 is 16 residues. DNA for the CDR3: TGTGCCAGCAGCGTAGGGACTAGCGGGAGATCCTACGAGCAGTACTTC. It specifies CASSVGTSGRSYEQYF.

In this sample, this clonotype turned up many times. This chain uses TRBV7-9 with TRBJ2-7, with D unresolved. This CDR3 region has 11 residues. Germline-derived CDR1 and CDR2 are SEHNR and FQNEAQ (reference sequence). V was shortened by 3 bases and J by 3 bases, with 3 bases between the two germline ends. The DNA for the CDR3 is TGTGCCAGCAGCTTGAGCTACGAGCAGTACTTC. Amino acids: CASSLSYEQYF.

The CDR3 loop is CASSSYAAGRNWGNTIYF. The CDR3 DNA sequence: TGTGCCAGCAGCTCATACGCGGCAGGGAGGAACTGGGGAAACACCATATATTTT. The chain joins TRBV7-3 to TRBJ1-3, with D possibly TRBD1 on 5 matching bases. The V gene lost 4 bases and the J gene lost 4 bases, with 23 bases spanning the gap. Germline CDR1 SGHTA, CDR2 FQGTGA. CDR3 length: 18 amino acids.

V and J are TRBV9 and TRBJ2-7, with D tentatively TRBD2 (6 bases). With 5 bases removed from V and 2 bases from J, the gap between germline ends came to 11 bases. The CDR3 contains 13 residues. The germline V gene has CDR1 SGDLS and CDR2 YYNGEE. CDR3 in DNA: TGTGCCAGCAGTAACGGGGGAGCCTACGAGCAGTACTTC. Translated: CASSNGGAYEQYF.

As concerns this clonotype: Because the CDR3 is missing its conserved closing phenylalanine or tryptophan, this is likely a read error. This chain connects TRBV4-1 to TRBJ1-1; tentative D call: TRBD1 (5 bases). The V and J ends lost 1 base and 8 bases respectively, with 20 bases between them. Germline V CDR1 and CDR2: MGHRA, YSYEKL. The CDR3 covers 16 residues. The chain's CDR3 is CASSQVIPGLGHEAFY. The CDR3 DNA reads as TGCGCCAGCAGCCAAGTCATTCCAGGCCTTGGACACGAAGCTTTCTAT.

Only a few counts were recorded for this clonotype. The chain employs TRBV9 and TRBJ2-3, with D tentatively TRBD2 (6 bases). Between the trimmed V and J ends, which lost 1 base and 5 bases, there was a span of 11 bases. Germline V gives CDR1 SGDLS, CDR2 YYNGEE. The CDR3 extends over 14 amino acids. In DNA, the CDR3 is TGTGCCAGCAGCGTAATGTGGGGAGGAGATACGCAGTATTTT. It translates to CASSVMWGGDTQYF.

This clonotype was counted a single time. One junction end does not reproduce the germline sequence, and a read error may be involved. The chain employs TRBV4-1 and TRBJ1-1; D is undetermined. Germline V gives CDR1 MGHRA, CDR2 YSYEKL. CDR3 size: 16 residues. The CDR3 reads CASSQGRARRNTEALF. In DNA, the CDR3 is TGCGCCAGCAGCCAAGGAAGGGCGCGGAGGAACACTGAAGCTCTCTTT.

This sequence joins TRBV14 and TRBJ2-1; D remains ambiguous. The CDR3 totals 14 residues. The germline gives CDR1 SGHDN, CDR2 FVKESK. V lost 1 base and J lost 3, with 7 bases in between. This CDR3 is CASSQAVFYNEQFF. In DNA, the CDR3 is TGTGCCAGCAGCCAAGCGGTTTTCTACAATGAGCAGTTCTTC.

This clonotype was observed a handful of times. V and J are TRBV2 and TRBJ1-2; no reliable D call. The CDR3 sequence is 12 residues long. The germline gives CDR1 SNHLY, CDR2 FYNNEI. V was shortened by 9 bases and J by 2 bases, with 10 bases between the two germline ends. CDR3 sequence reads: CARREDNYGYTF. In DNA form, the CDR3 reads TGTGCCAGACGGGAGGACAACTATGGCTACACCTTC.

CDR3 DNA: TGTGCCAGCAGCTTAGAATACATTCAGGCGGAAAAACTGTTTTTT. It yields the protein CASSLEYIQAEKLFF. The V and J genes are TRBV7-8 and TRBJ1-4, with unresolved D. Between the trimmed V and J ends, which lost 1 base and 8 bases, there was a span of 14 bases. The CDR3 spans 15 residues. Germline values: CDR1 SGHVS, CDR2 FQNEAQ.